These T cell receptor beta chains were read from a single sample in a study of cytomegalovirus exposure and HLA in healthy donors. Method: immunoSEQ multiplex PCR; TCRdb's copy keeps in-frame clones and lacks some. Among roughly 140,000 clones listed, around 90% were seen once. Sequenced sample: PBMCs. The receptors were sampled from a woman between 18 and 29 years old in good health and CMV-seropositive. Each CDR3 is given with its conserved first and last residue. The D gene is left open where the match is weak. Expanded clones get a size class; other rows say once, few or many, or leave the size out.

clone_size j_call d_call v_call cdr3_aa cdr3_nt
- TRBJ2-1 TRBD2 TRBV20-1 CSALSGERQFF TGCAGTGCTCTCAGCGGGGAAAGGCAGTTCTTC
- TRBJ2-1 - TRBV12-5 CASGLVLRGGGDEQFF TGTGCTAGTGGTTTGGTCTTGAGAGGGGGTGGGGATGAGCAGTTCTTC
- TRBJ2-2 TRBD1 TRBV7-9 CASSVQGADTGELFF TGTGCCAGCAGTGTACAGGGGGCAGACACCGGGGAGCTGTTTTTT
- TRBJ2-1 TRBD2 TRBV6-1 CASSGTPGTSGHNEQFF TGTGCCAGCAGTGGGACCCCCGGGACTAGCGGCCACAATGAGCAGTTCTTC
many TRBJ2-7 TRBD1 TRBV11-2 CASSPGQGPYEQYF TGTGCCAGCAGCCCCGGACAGGGACCCTACGAGCAGTACTTC
- TRBJ1-2 - TRBV28 CASTLGHGDYGYTF TGTGCCAGCACCTTGGGACACGGAGACTATGGCTACACCTTC
- TRBJ2-3 - TRBV11-2 CASSLDGGTDTQYF TGTGCCAGCAGCTTAGACGGTGGCACAGATACGCAGTATTTT
once TRBJ2-7 - TRBV29-1 CSVESVPDEQYF TGCAGCGTTGAGTCGGTCCCGGACGAGCAGTACTTC
- TRBJ1-2 - TRBV13 CASSLAQGPYGYTF TGTGCCAGCAGCTTAGCCCAGGGGCCCTATGGCTACACCTTC
- TRBJ1-4 - TRBV6-5 CASSYRGATNEKLFF TGTGCCAGCAGTTACAGGGGTGCTACTAATGAAAAACTGTTTTTT
- TRBJ2-1 TRBD2 TRBV27 CASRGLAGVDSYNEQFF TGTGCCAGCAGGGGACTAGCGGGAGTGGACTCCTACAATGAGCAGTTCTTC
- TRBJ1-1 TRBD1 TRBV19 CASRQGEVAEAFF TGTGCCAGTAGACAGGGGGAGGTGGCTGAAGCTTTCTTT
- TRBJ1-1 TRBD1 TRBV23-1 CASSQRDRRTEAFF TGCGCCAGCAGTCAACGGGACAGGCGGACTGAAGCTTTCTTT
- TRBJ2-1 - TRBV30 CAWSGPNEQFF TGTGCCTGGAGTGGGCCCAATGAGCAGTTCTTC
- TRBJ1-2 - TRBV19 CASSIAHGRGYGYTF TGTGCCAGTAGTATAGCCCACGGAAGGGGCTATGGCTACACCTTC
few TRBJ2-3 - TRBV11-3 CASSLGGAKDTQYF TGTGCCAGCAGCTTGGGCGGGGCGAAAGATACGCAGTATTTT
- TRBJ2-1 TRBD1 TRBV10-3 CAISPGQNNEQFF TGTGCCATCAGCCCGGGACAGAACAATGAGCAGTTCTTC
- TRBJ2-4 - TRBV7-6 CASTPTAGDIQYF TGTGCCAGCACCCCAACGGCGGGTGACATTCAGTACTTC
- TRBJ2-1 - TRBV6-5 CASSSYTSYNEQFF TGTGCCAGCAGTTCTTACACTAGTTACAATGAGCAGTTCTTC
- TRBJ2-1 TRBD2 TRBV7-9 CASSLTGRERVEQFF TGTGCCAGCAGCCTCACTGGGCGGGAGCGGGTTGAGCAGTTCTTC
- TRBJ2-1 TRBD2 TRBV9 CASKRMEGGDEQFF TGTGCCAGCAAGCGTATGGAGGGAGGGGATGAGCAGTTCTTC
- TRBJ2-1 - TRBV30 CAWSVSGYNEQFF TGTGCCTGGAGTGTGTCAGGCTACAATGAGCAGTTCTTC
- TRBJ1-4 - TRBV5-1 CASSPGHRNEKLFF TGCGCCAGCAGCCCGGGACACCGGAATGAAAAACTGTTTTTT
- TRBJ1-1 - TRBV4-2 CASSPPGGDTEAFF TGTGCCAGCAGCCCGCCGGGGGGGGACACTGAAGCTTTCTTT
- TRBJ2-3 TRBD2 TRBV11-3 CASSSRGTSGGRVVAQYF TGTGCCAGCAGCTCCCGAGGGACTAGCGGAGGGAGAGTAGTGGCGCAGTATTTT
- TRBJ2-1 TRBD1 TRBV9 CASSSRTGINEQFF TGTGCCAGCAGCTCTCGGACAGGGATCAATGAGCAGTTCTTC
- TRBJ2-2 TRBD1 TRBV19 CASSIVGTGDTGELFF TGTGCCAGTAGTATAGTTGGGACAGGGGACACCGGGGAGCTGTTTTTT
- TRBJ1-3 - TRBV29-1 CSVEDPTNYSGNTIYF TGCAGCGTTGAAGATCCCACGAACTACTCTGGAAACACCATATATTTT
- TRBJ2-5 - TRBV11-1 CASSLAGEVQETQYF TGTGCCAGCAGCTTAGCGGGAGAGGTGCAAGAGACCCAGTACTTC
- TRBJ2-3 TRBD1 TRBV15 CATSKRGTGADTQYF TGTGCCACCAGCAAACGCGGGACAGGAGCAGATACGCAGTATTTT
- TRBJ2-2 - TRBV28 CASSFPVDFTGELFF TGTGCCAGCAGTTTCCCGGTCGATTTTACCGGGGAGCTGTTTTTT
- TRBJ2-7 - TRBV5-1 CASSQGPGIYEQYF TGCGCCAGCAGCCAGGGGCCCGGCATCTACGAGCAGTACTTC
- TRBJ2-7 TRBD2 TRBV7-8 CASSLASGTHYEQYF TGTGCCAGCAGCTTAGCCAGCGGGACCCACTACGAGCAGTACTTC
- TRBJ2-1 - TRBV11-2 CASSIRDGGGGEQFF TGTGCCAGCAGCATCCGCGACGGAGGGGGGGGTGAGCAGTTCTTC
- TRBJ2-1 - TRBV4-1 CASSQDSRSSSYNEQFF TGCGCCAGCAGCCAAGATTCCAGGTCGAGCTCCTACAATGAGCAGTTCTTC
- TRBJ2-1 - TRBV21-1 CASSKERRGGYNEQFF TGTGCCAGCAGCAAGGAACGGCGGGGCGGCTACAATGAGCAGTTCTTC
- TRBJ2-1 TRBD2 TRBV9 CASSGLAGGQDNEQFF TGTGCCAGCAGCGGACTAGCGGGAGGGCAAGACAATGAGCAGTTCTTC
- TRBJ1-1 - TRBV14 CASSQVRHTEAFF TGTGCCAGCAGCCAAGTCAGGCACACTGAAGCTTTCTTT
- TRBJ2-5 TRBD2 TRBV7-7 CASSLGGTIQETQYF TGTGCCAGCAGCTTAGGGGGGACTATCCAAGAGACCCAGTACTTC
- TRBJ2-7 - TRBV28 CASSSREPALEQYF TGTGCCAGCTCCTCACGAGAGCCCGCCCTGGAGCAGTACTTC
once TRBJ2-7 - TRBV30 CAWSVPKLRGWEQYF TGTGCCTGGAGTGTCCCAAAACTCAGGGGTTGGGAGCAGTACTTC
- TRBJ2-5 TRBD2 TRBV5-1 CASSISGAGETQYF TGCGCCAGCAGCATAAGCGGGGCGGGGGAGACCCAGTACTTC
- TRBJ2-5 TRBD1 TRBV2 CASRRQGGTQYF TGTGCCAGCAGGCGACAGGGCGGTACCCAGTACTTC
- TRBJ1-2 TRBD1 TRBV4-2 CASSLGQATNYGYTF TGTGCCAGCAGCCTAGGACAGGCTACTAACTATGGCTACACCTTC
- TRBJ2-5 - TRBV6-5 CASSSPRSTAQETQYF TGTGCCAGCAGTTCCCCGCGGTCGACAGCACAAGAGACCCAGTACTTC
- TRBJ2-7 - TRBV6-6 CASSYPRLNADYEQYF TGTGCCAGCAGTTACCCCCGTCTAAACGCGGACTACGAGCAGTACTTC
many TRBJ1-1 - TRBV5-5 CASSLALANTEAFF TGTGCCAGCAGCTTGGCCTTGGCGAACACTGAAGCTTTCTTT